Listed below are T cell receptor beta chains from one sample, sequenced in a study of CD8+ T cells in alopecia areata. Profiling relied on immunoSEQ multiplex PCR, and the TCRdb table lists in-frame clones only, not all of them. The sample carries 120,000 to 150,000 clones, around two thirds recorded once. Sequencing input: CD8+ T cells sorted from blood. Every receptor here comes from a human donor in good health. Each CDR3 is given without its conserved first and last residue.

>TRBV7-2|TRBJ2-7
ASSASYEQY
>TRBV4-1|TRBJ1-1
ASSQAPGTGGRTEAF
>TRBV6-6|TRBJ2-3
ASSSSLTADTQY
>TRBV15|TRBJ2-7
ATSSGSGRYAEQY
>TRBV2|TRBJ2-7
ASSPGPFSSYEQY
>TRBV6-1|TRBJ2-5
ASRRLVQETQY
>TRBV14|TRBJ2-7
ASSHRTGGVPEQY
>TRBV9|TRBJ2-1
ASSVRPGQPYNEQF
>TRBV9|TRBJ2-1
ASSEGTSGYNEQF
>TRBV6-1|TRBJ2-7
ASSWTVTYEQY
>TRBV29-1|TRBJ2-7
SVEDQTYEQY
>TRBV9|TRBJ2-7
ASSVGDSSDEQY
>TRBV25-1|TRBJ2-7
ASSLGEQY
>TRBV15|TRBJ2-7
ATSRGASYEQY
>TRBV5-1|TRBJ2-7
ASSLEGKGGHEQY
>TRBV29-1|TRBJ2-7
SVEIAGDLPYEQY
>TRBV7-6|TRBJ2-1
ASSPRSGGSHNEQF
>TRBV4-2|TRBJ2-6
ASSQERGANVLT
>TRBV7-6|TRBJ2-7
ASSPQGLAGAAEQY
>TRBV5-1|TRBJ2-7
ASSFVPYEQY
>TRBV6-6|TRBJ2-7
ASSYLWAIYEQY
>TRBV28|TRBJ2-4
ASSIPRDTAKNIQY
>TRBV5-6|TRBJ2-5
ASSLSGLQETQY
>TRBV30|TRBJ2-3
AWSPPGISATQY
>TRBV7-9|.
ASSLSSYEQY
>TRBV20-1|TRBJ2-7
SALGLAAQY
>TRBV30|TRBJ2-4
AWSVGAGENIQY
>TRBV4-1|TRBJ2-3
ASSLQGSSGTDTQY
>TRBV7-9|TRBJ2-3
ASSLGPDTQY
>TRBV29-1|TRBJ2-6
SVEDRDRTMTGANVLT
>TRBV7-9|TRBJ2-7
ASSLEGLYEQY
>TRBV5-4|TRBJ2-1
ASSAIGSYNEQF
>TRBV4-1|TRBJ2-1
ASSQDTSGTYNEQF
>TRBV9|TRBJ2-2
ASSVGANANTGELF
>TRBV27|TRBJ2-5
ASSLYAGEGQETQY
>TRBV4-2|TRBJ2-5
ASAPRGEAVQETQY